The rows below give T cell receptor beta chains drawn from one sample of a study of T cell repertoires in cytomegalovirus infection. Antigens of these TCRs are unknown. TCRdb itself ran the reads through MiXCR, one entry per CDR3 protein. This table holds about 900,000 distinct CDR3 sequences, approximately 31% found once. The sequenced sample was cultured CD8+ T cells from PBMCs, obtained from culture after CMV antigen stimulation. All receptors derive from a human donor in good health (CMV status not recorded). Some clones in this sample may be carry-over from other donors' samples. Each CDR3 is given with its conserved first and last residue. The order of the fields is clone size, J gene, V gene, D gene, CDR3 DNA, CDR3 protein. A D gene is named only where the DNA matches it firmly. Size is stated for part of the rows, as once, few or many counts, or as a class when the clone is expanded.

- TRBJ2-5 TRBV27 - TGTGCCAGCAGTCCAGGACAGTTCCAAGAGACCCAGTACTTC CASSPGQFQETQYF
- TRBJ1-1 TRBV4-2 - TGTGCCAGCAGCCAAGATGGCGGGGGCGTTTCGAACACTGAAGCTTTCTTT CASSQDGGGVSNTEAFF
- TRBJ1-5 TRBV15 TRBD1 TGTGCCACCAGCAGAGCACAGGGGGCTGTTCAGCCCCAGCATTTT CATSRAQGAVQPQHF
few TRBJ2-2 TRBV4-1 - TGCGCCAGCAGCCCGGACAGTTACACCGGGGAGCTGTTTTTT CASSPDSYTGELFF
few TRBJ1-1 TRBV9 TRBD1 TGTGCCAGCAGCGGAAGACAGGGTAACACTGAAGCTTTCTTT CASSGRQGNTEAFF
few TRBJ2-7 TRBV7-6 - TGTGCCAGCAGCTTAGAACAGGGGAGGTCCCTGTACGAGCAGTACTTC CASSLEQGRSLYEQYF
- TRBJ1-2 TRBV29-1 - TGCAGCGGCGAGGGGCAGGAAGGCTACACCTTC CSGEGQEGYTF
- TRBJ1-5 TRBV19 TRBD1 TGTGCCAGTAGTATGGACAGGGGGCTACGTAGGCCCCAGCATTTT CASSMDRGLRRPQHF
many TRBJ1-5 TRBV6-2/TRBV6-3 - TGTGCCAGCAGTCTTAACAGATACTATCAGCCCCAGCATTTT CASSLNRYYQPQHF
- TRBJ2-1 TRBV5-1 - TGCGCCAGCGCACGAACAGGCGAAAATGAGCAGTTCTTC CASARTGENEQFF
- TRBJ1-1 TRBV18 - TGTGCCAGCTCACTTACTTCGAACCCGAACACTGAAGCTTTCTTT CASSLTSNPNTEAFF
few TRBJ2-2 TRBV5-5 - TGTGCCAGCAGCCCCTTCTGGGGGGCCGTCGGGGAGCTGTTTTTT CASSPFWGAVGELFF
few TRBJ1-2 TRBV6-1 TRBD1 TGTGCCAGCGCAGCCTCGGACAGGGGCTATGGCTACACCTTC CASAASDRGYGYTF
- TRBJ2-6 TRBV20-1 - TGCAGTGCTAGAGATCTTACAGCGCCTTCTGGGGCCAACGTCCTGACTTTC CSARDLTAPSGANVLTF
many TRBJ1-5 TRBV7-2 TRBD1 TGTGCCAGCAGCTTAGCGGCGGGACAGGGTTTACAGCCCCAGCATTTT CASSLAAGQGLQPQHF
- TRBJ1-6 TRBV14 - TGTGCCAGCAGCCCTACAGGGAGGCCACCCCTCCACTTT CASSPTGRPPLHF
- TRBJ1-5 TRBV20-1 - TGCAGTGCTAGGCCCCAGTATAGCAATCAGCCCCAGCATTTT CSARPQYSNQPQHF
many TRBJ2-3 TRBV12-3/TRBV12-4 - TGTGCCAGCAGCCTTCACAGGGGCACAGATACGCAGTATTTT CASSLHRGTDTQYF
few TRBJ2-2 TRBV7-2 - TGTGCCAGCAGCCCGTGGCCGGGCAGAGCCGGGGAGCTGTTTTTT CASSPWPGRAGELFF
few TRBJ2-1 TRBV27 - TGTGCCAGCAAGGAAGGATTAAGGGACCACAATGAGCAGTTCTTC CASKEGLRDHNEQFF
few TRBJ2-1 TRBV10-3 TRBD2 TGTGCCATCAGTGAGTCTCTGAGTAGCGGGGGGCTCTCCTACAATGAGCAGTTCTTC CAISESLSSGGLSYNEQFF
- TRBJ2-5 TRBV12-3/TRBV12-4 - TGTGCCAGCAGTCCCCGAGGCCCCGGGAAAGAGACCCAGTACTTC CASSPRGPGKETQYF
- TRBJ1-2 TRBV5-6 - TGTGCCAGCAGCTTGAGGGTGGAGAATGGCTACACCTTC CASSLRVENGYTF
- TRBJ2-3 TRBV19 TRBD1 TGTGCCAGTTCGACAAGGACAGGAAGCACAGATACGCAGTATTTT CASSTRTGSTDTQYF
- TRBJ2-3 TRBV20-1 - TGCAGTGCTAGACTCGATCAGGGGCCAGATACGCAGTATTTT CSARLDQGPDTQYF
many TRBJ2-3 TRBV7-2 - TGTGCCAGCAGCTTCTGGCGGCAGTACACAGATACGCAGTATTTT CASSFWRQYTDTQYF
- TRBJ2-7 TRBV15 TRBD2 TGTGCCACCGTCGACGGGGGGGGCGACGAGCAGTACTTC CATVDGGGDEQYF
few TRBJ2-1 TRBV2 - TGTGCCAGCAGTGCAAGGGTTTACAATGAGCAGTTCTTC CASSARVYNEQFF
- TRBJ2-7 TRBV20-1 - TGCAGTGCTAGAGTGAGTGAATCCTACGAGCAGTACTTC CSARVSESYEQYF
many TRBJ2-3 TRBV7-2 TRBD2 TGTGCCAGCAGCTTAGCGGAGACTAGCGGGGGCCCCGCAGATACGCAGTATTTT CASSLAETSGGPADTQYF
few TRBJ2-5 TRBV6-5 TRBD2 TGTGCCAGCAGTTACGGAGCGGGGGGGAGCCAAGAGACCCAGTACTTC CASSYGAGGSQETQYF
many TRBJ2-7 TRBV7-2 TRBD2 TGTGCCAGCAGACCTAGCAGCGGGGGATCCTACGAGCAGTACTTC CASRPSSGGSYEQYF
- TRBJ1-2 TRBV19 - TGTGCCTGCTGGGGACTAGCTAACTATGGCTACACCTTC CACWGLANYGYTF
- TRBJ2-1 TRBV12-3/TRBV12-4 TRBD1 TGTGCCAGCAGTTTTGAGGCCCGCGAGGACAGGCGATACCAAGACAATGAGCAGTTCTTC CASSFEAREDRRYQDNEQFF
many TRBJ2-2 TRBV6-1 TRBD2 TGTGCCAGCAGTCTCCGACTAGCGGGGGAGAACACCGGGGAGCTGTTTTTT CASSLRLAGENTGELFF
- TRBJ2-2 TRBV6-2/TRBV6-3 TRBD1 TGTGCCAGCACTTTATACAGGGGAAGTACCGGGGAGCTGTTTTTT CASTLYRGSTGELFF
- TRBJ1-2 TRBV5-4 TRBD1 TGTGCCAGCAGCTTACAGGGGACTAACTATGGCTACACCTTC CASSLQGTNYGYTF
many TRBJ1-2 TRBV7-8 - TGTGCCAGCAGTCAAGGCGCCGGGTTAAACCATGGCTACACCTTC CASSQGAGLNHGYTF
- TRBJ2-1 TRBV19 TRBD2 TGTGCCAGTAGACCGGGGGAGCGGGGGGCTAATGAGCAGTTCTTC CASRPGERGANEQFF
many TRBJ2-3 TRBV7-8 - TGTGCCAGCAGCAGATTGGGCCCTAGGGATACGCAGTATTTT CASSRLGPRDTQYF
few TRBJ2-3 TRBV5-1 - TGCGCCAGCAGCAAAGACTTATCCGGCACAGATACGCAGTATTTT CASSKDLSGTDTQYF
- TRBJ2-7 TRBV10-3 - TGTGCCATCAGTCTCCAGGGTAAGCACGACGAGCAGTACTTC CAISLQGKHDEQYF
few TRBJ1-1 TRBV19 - TGTGCCACCGCGATAGGGGGGAACACTGAAGCTTTCTTT CATAIGGNTEAFF
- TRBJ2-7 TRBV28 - TGTGCCAGCAGTTTATGGAAGGGAGGCTACGAGCAGTACTTC CASSLWKGGYEQYF
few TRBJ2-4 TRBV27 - TGTGCCAGCAGTTTAGGGACGGGGGACATTCAGTACTTC CASSLGTGDIQYF
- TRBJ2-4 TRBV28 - TGTGCCACCGAGGGCGGACACGTAGCCAAAAACATTCAGTACTTC CATEGGHVAKNIQYF
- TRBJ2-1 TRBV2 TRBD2 TGTGCCAGCACCAAAGGGGCGTCCTATAGCGGGGGACTCTCCTACAATGAGCAGTTCTTC CASTKGASYSGGLSYNEQFF
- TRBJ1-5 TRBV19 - TGTGCCAGTAGTATAGGGAGCGGGGGCAATCAGCCCCAGCATTTT CASSIGSGGNQPQHF
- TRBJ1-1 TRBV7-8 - TGTGCCAGCAGCTTAGCGGAGGTGGTGGGATCTTTCTTT CASSLAEVVGSFF